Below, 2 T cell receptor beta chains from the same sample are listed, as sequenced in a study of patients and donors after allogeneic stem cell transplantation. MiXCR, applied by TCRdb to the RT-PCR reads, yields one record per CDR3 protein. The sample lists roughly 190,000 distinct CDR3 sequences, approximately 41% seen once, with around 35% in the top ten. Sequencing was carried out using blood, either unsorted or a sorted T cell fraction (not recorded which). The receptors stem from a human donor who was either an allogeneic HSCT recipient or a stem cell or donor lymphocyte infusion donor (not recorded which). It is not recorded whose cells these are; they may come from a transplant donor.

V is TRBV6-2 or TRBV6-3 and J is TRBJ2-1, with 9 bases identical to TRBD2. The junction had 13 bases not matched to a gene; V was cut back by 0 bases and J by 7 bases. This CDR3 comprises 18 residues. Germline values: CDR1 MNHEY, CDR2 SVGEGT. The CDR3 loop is CASSYSRLIAGVRNEQFF. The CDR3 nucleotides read TGTGCCAGCAGTTACTCGCGGTTAATAGCGGGAGTTAGGAATGAGCAGTTCTTC.

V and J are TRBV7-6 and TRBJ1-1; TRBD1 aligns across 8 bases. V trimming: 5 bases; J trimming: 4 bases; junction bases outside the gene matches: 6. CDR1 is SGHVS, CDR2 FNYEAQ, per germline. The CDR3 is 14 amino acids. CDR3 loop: CASSQMDRATEAFF. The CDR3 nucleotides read TGTGCCAGCAGCCAAATGGACAGGGCCACTGAAGCTTTCTTT.